Sequencing of this T cell receptor beta chain was carried out in a study of blood T cell repertoires in COVID-19 (dated by TCRdb to about 2020). Regarding the complete study: The collaborator samples originated in the United States, Italy and Spain and spanned the acute and convalescent phases of COVID-19. The prospective study material was composed of cDNA or gDNA derived from T cells, B-cell-depleted T cells, or PBMCs. Nearly every sample came with metadata listing a de-identified subject ID, COVID-19 status, age in years and sex. The repertoires were made available in a free public database intended to serve as a resource for research on the immune response to SARS-CoV-2. Where available, HLA class I and class II types were obtained from metadata supplied by the sample provider rather than from assay-based typing. Samples came from the ongoing ImmuneRACE study (first 160 participants) plus 1,254 subjects from 6 global collaborators. Subjects who had been exposed to COVID-19, were actively infected with it, or had recovered from it provided the deeply sampled blood TCRbeta repertoires that made up the dataset. Findings and caveats that apply to the study as a whole: The amount of clinical and demographic metadata varied by source and participant and was provided uncurated.

CDR1 MNHEY and CDR2 SMNVEV were looked up in the germline V gene (reference sequence). V has 5 bases trimmed and J has 1 base trimmed; junction bases matching no gene number 5. Measured from the cysteine to the phenylalanine, the CDR3 is 15 residues long. The sequence is cut down to CDR3 DNA, 45 bases in frame from base 1. As concerns this clone: Its antigen remains undetermined. Per-nucleotide qualities are absent, and no much larger clonotype sits a single base away.

TCRbeta CDR3 regions were amplified from genomic DNA using the immunoSEQ Assay, a bias-controlled multiplex PCR. The study's own analysis went as follows. Within the assay, amplification of reference gene primers was used to estimate how many nucleated cells each sample contained. To quantify the absolute abundance of each unique TCRbeta CDR3 rearrangement, sequence reads were collapsed and filtered. For each sample, productive Simpson clonality was calculated by taking the square root of Simpson's diversity index across productive rearrangements. In its TCRdb copy, this immuneACCESS table keeps in-frame sequences only and misses some clones. Where compared with another copy, unresolved V genes explain less than half of these, and the others have no known cause. Clonal size and the V and J genes are those of that table, whereas D and trimming came from the DNA. For this sample the table gives 180,000 or so clones, of which 76% were detected only once. Jointly, the top ten make up roughly 8.6% of the sample.

Each collaborating institution followed its own protocols to collect whole blood in K2EDTA tubes. Collaborator samples were shipped for TCRbeta analysis as frozen whole blood, isolated PBMCs, or DNA extracted from either sample type. The sequencing input was peripheral blood. The chain joins TRBV27 to TRBJ1-1, with TRBD1 identical over 9 junction bases. This TCR derives from a woman between 45 and 65 years old with active or convalescent COVID-19. The CDR3 reads as follows: CASSTKTGGNTEAFF. The DNA sequence is given as TGTGCCAGCAGTACCAAGACAGGGGGGAACACTGAAGCTTTCTTT.